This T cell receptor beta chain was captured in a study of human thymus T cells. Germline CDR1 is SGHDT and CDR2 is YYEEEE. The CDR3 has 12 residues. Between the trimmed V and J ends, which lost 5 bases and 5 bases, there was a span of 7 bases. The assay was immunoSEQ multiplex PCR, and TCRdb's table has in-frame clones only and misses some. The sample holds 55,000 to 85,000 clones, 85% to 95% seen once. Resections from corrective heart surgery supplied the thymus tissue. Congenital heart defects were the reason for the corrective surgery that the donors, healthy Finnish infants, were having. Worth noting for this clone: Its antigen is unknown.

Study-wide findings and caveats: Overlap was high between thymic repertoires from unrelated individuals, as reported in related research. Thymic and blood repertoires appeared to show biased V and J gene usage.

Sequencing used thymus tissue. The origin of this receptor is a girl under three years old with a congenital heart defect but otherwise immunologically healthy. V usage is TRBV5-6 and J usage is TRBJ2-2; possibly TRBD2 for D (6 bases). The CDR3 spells CASREGTGELFF. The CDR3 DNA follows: TGTGCCAGCAGGGAGGGGACCGGGGAGCTGTTTTTT.